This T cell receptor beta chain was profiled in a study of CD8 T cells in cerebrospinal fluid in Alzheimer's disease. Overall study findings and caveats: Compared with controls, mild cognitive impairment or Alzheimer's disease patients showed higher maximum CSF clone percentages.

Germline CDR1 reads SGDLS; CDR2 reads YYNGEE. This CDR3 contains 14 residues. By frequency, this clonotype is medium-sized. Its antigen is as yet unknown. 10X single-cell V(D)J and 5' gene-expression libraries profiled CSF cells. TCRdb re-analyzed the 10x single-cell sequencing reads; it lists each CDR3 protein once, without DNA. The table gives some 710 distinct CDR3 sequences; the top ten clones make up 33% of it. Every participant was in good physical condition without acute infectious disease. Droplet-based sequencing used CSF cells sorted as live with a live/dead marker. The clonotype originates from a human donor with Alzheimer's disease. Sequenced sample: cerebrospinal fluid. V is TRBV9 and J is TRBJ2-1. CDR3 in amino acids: CASSVRWETNEQFF.